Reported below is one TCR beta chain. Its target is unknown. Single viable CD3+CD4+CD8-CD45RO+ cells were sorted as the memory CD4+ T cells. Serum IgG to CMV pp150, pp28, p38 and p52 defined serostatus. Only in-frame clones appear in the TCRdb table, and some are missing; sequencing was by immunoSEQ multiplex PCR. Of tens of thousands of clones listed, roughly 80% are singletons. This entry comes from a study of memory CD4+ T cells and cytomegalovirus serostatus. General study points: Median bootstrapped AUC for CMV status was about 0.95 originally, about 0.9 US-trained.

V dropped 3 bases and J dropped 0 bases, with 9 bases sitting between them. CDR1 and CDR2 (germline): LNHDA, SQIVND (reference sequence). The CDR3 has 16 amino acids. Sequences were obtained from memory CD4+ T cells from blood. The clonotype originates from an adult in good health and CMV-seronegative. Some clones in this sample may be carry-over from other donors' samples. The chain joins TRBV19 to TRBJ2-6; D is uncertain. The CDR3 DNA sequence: TGTGCCAGTAGTATTAAACGAAGCTCTGGGGCCAACGTCCTGACTTTC. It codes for CASSIKRSSGANVLTF.